These T cell receptor beta chains were read from a single sample in a study of CD8 T cells in Susac syndrome. TCRdb ran MiXCR on the immunoSEQ multiplex PCR reads and lists one entry per CDR3 protein. The sample lists about 140,000 distinct CDR3 sequences; more than 85% were seen once. Sequencing used CD4+ T cells from PBMCs. The source is a human donor with Susac syndrome. CDR3s include the opening cysteine and the closing phenylalanine or tryptophan. The D gene is left open where the match is weak. The size of a clone is reported for some rows only, either as once, few or many, or as a class for expanded clones.

j_call cdr3_length clone_size v_call d_call cdr3_aa cdr3_nt
TRBJ2-1 16 NA TRBV4-3 TRBD2 CASSQDWLAGGFEQFF TGCGCCAGCAGCCAAGATTGGCTAGCGGGAGGGTTTGAGCAGTTCTTC
TRBJ1-3 15 NA TRBV7-3 TRBD1 CASSLGTASGNTIYF TGTGCCAGCAGCTTAGGGACAGCCTCTGGAAACACCATATATTTT
TRBJ2-7 15 NA TRBV29-1 NA CSVEGRQDNSYEQYF TGCAGCGTTGAAGGGAGACAGGACAACTCCTACGAGCAGTACTTC
TRBJ1-2 13 NA TRBV25-1 TRBD1 CASSTGTGIGYTF TGTGCCAGCAGTACCGGGACAGGAATAGGCTACACCTTC
TRBJ2-1 16 NA TRBV14 TRBD2 CASSQDLLAGNNEQFF TGTGCCAGCAGCCAAGATCTACTAGCGGGAAACAATGAGCAGTTCTTC
TRBJ2-3 12 NA TRBV29-1 NA CSVVTGTDTQYF TGCAGCGTGGTGACTGGCACAGATACGCAGTATTTT
TRBJ2-1 13 NA TRBV25-1 NA CASTGTPYNEQFF TGTGCCAGCACCGGGACACCTTATAATGAGCAGTTCTTC
TRBJ2-1 16 NA TRBV9 TRBD2 CASSVGGGSRYNEQFF TGTGCCAGCAGCGTAGGTGGCGGGAGTCGCTACAATGAGCAGTTCTTC
TRBJ1-1 17 NA TRBV23-1 NA CASSQSRPGNENTEAFF TGCGCCAGCAGTCAATCCCGGCCAGGGAATGAGAACACTGAAGCTTTCTTT
TRBJ1-2 14 NA TRBV9 TRBD1 CASSVRDRVNGYTF TGTGCCAGCAGCGTAAGGGACAGGGTTAACGGCTACACCTTC
TRBJ1-5 16 NA TRBV30 TRBD1 CACWTGGHDSNQPQHF TGTGCCTGCTGGACAGGGGGCCATGACAGCAATCAGCCCCAGCATTTT
TRBJ2-1 16 NA TRBV30 TRBD2 CAWGALAGGNYNEQFF TGTGCCTGGGGCGCCTTAGCGGGAGGAAATTACAATGAGCAGTTCTTC
TRBJ2-1 11 NA TRBV6-2/TRBV6-3 NA CASRLGPLEFF TGTGCCAGCAGACTTGGGCCACTGGAGTTCTTC
TRBJ1-1 11 NA TRBV29-1 NA CSVANRVEAFF TGCAGCGTTGCGAACCGGGTAGAAGCTTTCTTT
TRBJ2-3 14 NA TRBV12-3/TRBV12-4 TRBD2 CASIAGGRADTQYF TGTGCCAGCATTGCGGGAGGTCGTGCAGATACGCAGTATTTT
TRBJ2-1 15 NA TRBV18 TRBD2 CASSPYAGGTNEQFF TGTGCCAGCTCACCTTATGCGGGGGGGACCAATGAGCAGTTCTTC
TRBJ2-1 17 NA TRBV3-1 TRBD1 CASSQHPPGQGAGEQFF TGTGCCAGCAGCCAACATCCTCCGGGACAGGGGGCCGGTGAGCAGTTCTTC
TRBJ1-2 16 NA TRBV7-9 NA CASSLGAMYSLYGYTF TGTGCCAGCAGCTTAGGCGCTATGTACAGTCTATATGGCTACACCTTC
TRBJ1-2 13 NA TRBV30 NA CAWVRQGIYGYTF TGTGCCTGGGTCCGGCAGGGAATCTATGGCTACACCTTC
TRBJ1-5 14 NA TRBV3-1 NA CASSQNGPNQPQHF TGTGCCAGCAGCCAGAACGGGCCCAATCAGCCCCAGCATTTT
TRBJ1-2 12 NA TRBV30 NA CAWRDSNYGYTF TGTGCCTGGAGGGACAGCAACTATGGCTACACCTTC
TRBJ1-6 16 NA TRBV9 NA CASSVGPPLLNSPLHF TGTGCCAGCAGCGTAGGGCCACCTCTTCTTAATTCACCCCTCCACTTT
TRBJ2-2 14 NA TRBV2 NA CASRGLTGRGELFF TGTGCCAGCAGAGGCCTCACAGGGCGTGGGGAGCTGTTTTTT
TRBJ2-1 15 NA TRBV5-1 TRBD2 CASSSGTSGFVEQFF TGCGCCAGCAGCTCCGGGACTAGCGGTTTCGTAGAGCAGTTCTTC
TRBJ2-7 14 NA TRBV5-1 TRBD2 CASSLGLAPLEQYF TGCGCCAGCAGCTTGGGACTAGCCCCCCTCGAGCAGTACTTC
TRBJ1-5 14 NA TRBV27 TRBD1 CASSLQGANQPQHF TGTGCCAGCAGTTTACAGGGGGCCAATCAGCCCCAGCATTTT
TRBJ2-5 16 NA TRBV7-9 TRBD2 CASSPGLAGIQETQYF TGTGCCAGCAGCCCTGGACTAGCGGGCATTCAAGAGACCCAGTACTTC
TRBJ2-5 13 NA TRBV20-1 NA CSALQVDGETQYF TGCAGTGCCTTGCAGGTCGACGGGGAGACCCAGTACTTC
TRBJ2-7 16 few TRBV15 TRBD1 CATSRDAAGGSYEQYF TGTGCCACCAGCAGAGATGCGGCAGGGGGCTCCTACGAGCAGTACTTC
TRBJ1-5 16 NA TRBV20-1 TRBD1 CSARDGTGWSNQPQHF TGCAGTGCTAGAGATGGGACAGGGTGGAGCAATCAGCCCCAGCATTTT
TRBJ2-1 14 NA TRBV7-2 TRBD1 CASWPRQGYNEQFF TGTGCCAGCTGGCCGCGACAGGGGTACAATGAGCAGTTCTTC
TRBJ2-3 12 once TRBV7-9 NA CASSGGGDTQYF TGTGCCAGCAGCGGAGGTGGAGATACGCAGTATTTT
TRBJ2-1 14 NA TRBV19 TRBD2 CATQTSGRAGEQFF TGTGCCACCCAGACTAGCGGGAGGGCCGGTGAGCAGTTCTTC
TRBJ2-7 16 NA TRBV12-3/TRBV12-4 TRBD1 CASSWTGGSSSYEQYF TGTGCCAGCTCATGGACAGGGGGCTCGAGCTCCTACGAGCAGTACTTC
TRBJ1-1 14 once TRBV5-1 TRBD1 CASSLFQGATEAFF TGCGCCAGCAGCTTGTTCCAGGGGGCCACTGAAGCTTTCTTT
TRBJ2-7 17 NA TRBV12-3/TRBV12-4 TRBD1 CASSFFLGQGDPYEQYF TGTGCCAGCAGTTTTTTCCTGGGACAGGGTGACCCCTACGAGCAGTACTTC
TRBJ1-2 13 NA TRBV4-1 NA CASSQEGTYGYTF TGCGCCAGCAGCCAAGAGGGGACCTATGGCTACACCTTC
TRBJ2-5 13 once TRBV2 NA CASSGGTARTQYF TGTGCCAGCAGCGGCGGGACAGCAAGGACCCAGTACTTC
TRBJ1-1 12 NA TRBV29-1 NA CSVDPGTGEAFF TGCAGCGTTGACCCAGGGACGGGGGAAGCTTTCTTT
TRBJ2-3 15 NA TRBV20-1 NA CSASPSSGSTDTQYF TGCAGTGCTAGCCCCTCGTCGGGGAGCACAGATACGCAGTATTTT
TRBJ1-2 14 NA TRBV7-3 NA CASSLAGGAGGYTF TGTGCCAGCAGCCTTGCGGGGGGCGCGGGTGGCTACACCTTC
TRBJ2-3 17 few TRBV11-2 TRBD2 CASSLDLAGGSADTQYF TGTGCCAGCAGCTTAGATTTGGCGGGGGGTAGTGCAGATACGCAGTATTTT
TRBJ1-5 15 NA TRBV4-3 NA CASSQDYPANQPQHF TGCGCCAGCAGCCAAGACTATCCGGCTAATCAGCCCCAGCATTTT
TRBJ2-3 13 NA TRBV7-9 TRBD1 CASSLLQGDTQYF TGTGCCAGCAGCTTACTACAGGGGGATACGCAGTATTTT
TRBJ1-2 14 NA TRBV30 TRBD1 CAWSVRGTAYGYTF TGTGCCTGGAGTGTCCGCGGGACAGCCTATGGCTACACCTTC
TRBJ2-5 12 NA TRBV20-1 NA CSADMGHETQYF TGCAGTGCTGATATGGGGCACGAGACCCAGTACTTC
TRBJ1-2 15 NA TRBV5-1 NA CASSPEFRINYGYTF TGCGCCAGCAGCCCGGAATTCCGGATTAACTATGGCTACACCTTC
TRBJ2-7 12 NA TRBV12-3/TRBV12-4 NA CASSPGAWEQYF TGTGCCAGCAGTCCCGGGGCGTGGGAGCAGTACTTC
TRBJ1-2 12 NA TRBV19 TRBD1 CASENRGAGYTF TGTGCCAGTGAGAACAGGGGTGCTGGCTACACCTTC
TRBJ1-4 17 NA TRBV7-9 NA CASSLGKSMATNEKLFF TGTGCCAGCAGCTTAGGAAAAAGTATGGCAACTAATGAAAAACTGTTTTTT
TRBJ2-1 13 NA TRBV6-6 NA CASTRTSYNEQFF TGTGCCAGCACCCGGACATCCTACAATGAGCAGTTCTTC
TRBJ2-1 15 NA TRBV29-1 TRBD2 CSVEGLAEHYNEQFF TGCAGCGTTGAGGGACTAGCGGAACACTACAATGAGCAGTTCTTC
TRBJ2-1 17 NA TRBV3-1 TRBD2 CASSPFGGGSSYNEQFF TGTGCCAGCAGCCCATTTGGGGGGGGGAGCTCCTACAATGAGCAGTTCTTC